A single sample is the source of the 18 T cell receptor beta chains below, sequenced in a study of Tregs in tolerant kidney transplant recipients. Related graft donors supplied nonmyeloablative bone marrow transplants, and mixed chimerism was transient. Assay: immunoSEQ multiplex PCR; the TCRdb copy retains only in-frame clones and omits some. The sample lists more than 90,000 clones, approximately 93% occurring once. This material consisted of CD4+ T cells from blood (PBMCs), taken 12 months after the transplant. All receptors come from a human patient who received a combined kidney and bone marrow transplant. The T cells may partly be graft donor cells.

The chain employs TRBV5-1 and TRBJ1-1; D is undetermined. The CDR3 sequence is 14 residues long. The V end was cut by 3 bases, the J end by 5 bases, with 14 bases between. In germline, CDR1 is SGHRS, CDR2 YFSETQ. The CDR3 is CASSSETGWTEAFF. In DNA, the CDR3 is TGCGCCAGCAGCTCCGAGACTGGATGGACTGAAGCTTTCTTT.

V is TRBV5-6 and J is TRBJ2-7; possible D gene TRBD1, 5 bases. The length of the CDR3 is 14 residues. Germline CDR1 reads SGHDT; CDR2 reads YYEEEE. The V and J ends lost 0 bases and 2 bases respectively, with 9 bases between them. CDR3 protein: CASSLEGYAYEQYF. The CDR3 coding sequence is TGTGCCAGCAGCTTGGAGGGGTACGCCTACGAGCAGTACTTC.

V gene TRBV6-1 combines with J gene TRBJ1-6; 8 bases line up with TRBD1. CDR1 is MNHNS and CDR2 is SASEGT in the germline V gene. This CDR3 has 15 amino acids. The V and J ends lost 6 bases and 9 bases, in that order; junction bases with no gene match: 10. DNA for the CDR3: TGTGCCAGCAGGGAAACCTGGACAGGGTTTTCACCCCTCCACTTT. Protein product: CASRETWTGFSPLHF.

On this clone itself: One end of the junction is discordant with germline, which a read error may explain. The same CDR3 can be traced to other DNA sequences in this sample. The chain combines TRBV28 with TRBJ1-6; D is undetermined. This CDR3 has 14 residues. The germline V gene encodes CDR1 MDHEN and CDR2 SYDVKM. CDR3 amino acids: CASSLEGSNSPLHF. The CDR3 DNA reads as TGTGCCAGCAGTTTAGAGGGTTCGAATTCCCCCCTCCACTTT.

This chain uses TRBV7-2 with TRBJ2-2; 9 bases fit TRBD1. The CDR3 covers 16 residues. After removal of 6 bases from V and 4 bases from J, the junction contained 9 bases not matched to a gene. Germline CDR1 is SGHTA and CDR2 is FQGNSA. CDR3 DNA: TGTGCCAGCAGTTCCAGGACAGGGGCAGTCACCGGGGAGCTGTTTTTT. Translated, it gives CASSSRTGAVTGELFF.

J is TRBJ2-6 and V is TRBV11-2; 7 bases agree with TRBD1. This CDR3 spans 17 amino acids. V lost 6 bases, J lost 1 base, and 9 bases stayed unmatched. Germline-derived CDR1 and CDR2 are SGHAT and FQNNGV. The CDR3 loop is CASRGQSRPSGANVLTF. The CDR3 DNA sequence: TGTGCCAGCAGGGGACAGAGTCGTCCTTCTGGGGCCAACGTCCTGACTTTC.

V and J are TRBV7-8 and TRBJ2-7; D gene unclear. Germline V CDR1 and CDR2: SGHVS, FQNEAQ. The CDR3 is 13 residues long. The V end lost 2 bases, the J end lost 0 bases, and 5 bases lay between the germline ends. The CDR3: CASSLRVSYEQYF. In DNA, the CDR3 is TGTGCCAGCAGCTTACGGGTCTCCTACGAGCAGTACTTC.

The J gene is TRBJ1-5, the V gene TRBV27, with a possible D match to TRBD1 (5 bases). CDR1 is MNHEY and CDR2 is SMNVEV in the germline V gene (reference sequence). This CDR3 spans 14 amino acids. Trimming left V 0 bases short and J 5 bases short, with 8 bases between. This CDR3 is CASSLSAGYQPQHF. The CDR3 nucleotides are TGTGCCAGCAGTTTATCGGCAGGGTATCAGCCCCAGCATTTT.

V and J are TRBV4-2 and TRBJ2-3; 10 bases fit TRBD2. J was trimmed by 3 bases and V by 4 bases; bases with no gene match: 19. This CDR3 region has 20 residues. Germline V gives CDR1 LGHNA, CDR2 YNFKEQ. The CDR3 spells CASSREKGSFGLAVTDTQYF. As DNA, the CDR3 is TGTGCCAGCAGCCGGGAAAAGGGGTCGTTCGGACTAGCGGTGACAGATACGCAGTATTTT.

This rearrangement joins TRBV19 to TRBJ1-1; D is possibly TRBD1 (5 bases). Deletions cut 6 bases from V and 1 base from J, with 9 bases between. Germline V gene lookup returns CDR1 LNHDA and CDR2 SQIVND (reference sequence). The CDR3 loop spans 13 amino acids. The chain's CDR3 is CASRLTGNTEAFF. The CDR3 region has the DNA TGTGCCAGTAGGCTTACAGGGAACACTGAAGCTTTCTTT.

J is TRBJ2-2 and V is TRBV7-8; 15 bases match TRBD2. Germline V gives CDR1 SGHVS, CDR2 FQNEAQ. The CDR3 is 16 amino acids. V shed 5 bases and J 6 bases; nucleotides not matched to a gene: 4. The CDR3 spells CASSRGLAGGSGELFF. The CDR3 DNA is TGTGCCAGCAGCCGAGGACTAGCGGGGGGGTCCGGGGAGCTGTTTTTT.

V is TRBV7-2 and J is TRBJ2-2; 9 bases agree with TRBD2. V shed 1 base and J 4 bases; nucleotides not matched to a gene: 4. Germline V gene lookup returns CDR1 SGHTA and CDR2 FQGNSA. The CDR3 is made up of 16 amino acids. The CDR3 sequence: CASSLVRGGLTGELFF. The CDR3 nucleotides read TGTGCCAGCAGCTTAGTGCGGGGGGGCCTCACCGGGGAGCTGTTTTTT.

V is TRBV7-2 and J is TRBJ1-5, with D maybe TRBD1 (6 bases). Germline V lookup: CDR1 SGHTA, CDR2 FQGNSA. CDR3 length: 13 amino acids. Trimming cost V 5 bases and J 7 bases, with 12 bases left between them. CDR3 residues: CASSTYREQPQHF. CDR3 DNA: TGTGCCAGCAGCACATACAGGGAACAGCCCCAGCATTTT.

The V and J genes are TRBV18 and TRBJ1-2; D is perhaps TRBD1 (5 bases). This CDR3 is built from 15 residues. Trimming left V 2 bases short and J 7 bases short, with 17 bases between. CDR1 KGHSH and CDR2 LQKENI come from the germline V gene. In DNA form, the CDR3 reads TGTGCCAGCTCACCAGCCGGGACTTCTAATCTTGGCTACACCTTC. Translation: CASSPAGTSNLGYTF.

This clone appeared once. The chain uses TRBV11-3 and TRBJ2-2, with 7 bases identical to TRBD1. Losses at the gene ends were 5 bases for V and 3 bases for J; bases not matched to a gene: 12. This CDR3 region has 17 residues. Germline CDR1 is SGHNT and CDR2 is YENEEA. CDR3 loop: CASSTRRGQLYTGELFF. CDR3 sequence (DNA): TGTGCCAGCAGCACCCGACGGGGACAGTTATACACCGGGGAGCTGTTTTTT.

The V gene is TRBV11-2, the J gene TRBJ2-7; possible D gene TRBD1, 6 bases. This CDR3 has 15 residues. Germline V gives CDR1 SGHAT, CDR2 FQNNGV. With 2 bases removed from V and 3 bases from J, the gap between germline ends came to 14 bases. The CDR3 nucleotides read TGTGCCAGCAGCTTAACAGGGAAGGCTGACTACGAGCAGTACTTC. It translates to CASSLTGKADYEQYF.

The CDR3 nucleotides read TGCGCCAGCAGCTTGGTAGCTAGCCTCAAGTTCCGAGAGACCCAGTACTTC. The encoded protein is CASSLVASLKFRETQYF. The V call is TRBV5-1, the J call TRBJ2-5, with TRBD2 as a possible D gene (5 bases). V gave up 0 bases and J gave up 4 bases, with 19 bases separating them. CDR3 size: 17 residues. Germline CDR1 SGHRS, CDR2 YFSETQ.

This clone was seen a single time. J is TRBJ2-1 and V is TRBV19, with 8 nucleotides matching TRBD1. The junction had 10 bases not matched to a gene; V was cut back by 5 bases and J by 7 bases. This CDR3 is built from 15 residues. Germline lookup yields CDR1 LNHDA and CDR2 SQIVND (reference sequence). The CDR3 bases are TGTGCCAGTAGTCTAGGATTACGGACAGGGAATGAGCAGTTCTTC. This gives the protein CASSLGLRTGNEQFF. The variable domain in full, completed from reference TRBV19 and TRBJ2-1, reads DGGITQSPKYLFRKEGQNVTLSCEQNLNHDAMYWYRQDPGQGLRLIYYSQIVNDFQKGDIAEGYSVSREKKESFPLTVTSAQKNPTAFYLCASSLGLRTGNEQFFGPGTRLTVL.